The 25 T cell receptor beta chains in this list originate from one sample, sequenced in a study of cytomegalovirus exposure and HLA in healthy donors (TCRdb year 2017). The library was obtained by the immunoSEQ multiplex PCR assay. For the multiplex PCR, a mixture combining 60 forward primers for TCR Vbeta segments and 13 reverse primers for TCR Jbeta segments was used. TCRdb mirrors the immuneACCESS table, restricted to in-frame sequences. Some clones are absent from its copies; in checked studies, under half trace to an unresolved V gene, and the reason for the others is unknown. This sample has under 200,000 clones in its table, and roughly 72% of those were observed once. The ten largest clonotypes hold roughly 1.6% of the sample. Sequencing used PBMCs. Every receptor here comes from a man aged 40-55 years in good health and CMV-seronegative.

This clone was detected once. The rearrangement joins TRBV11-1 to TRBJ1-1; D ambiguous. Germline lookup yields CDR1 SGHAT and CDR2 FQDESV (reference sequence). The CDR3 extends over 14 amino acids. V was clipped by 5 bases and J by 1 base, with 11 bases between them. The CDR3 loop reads CASSRGRENTEAFF. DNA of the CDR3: TGTGCCAGCAGCCGTGGACGGGAGAACACTGAAGCTTTCTTT. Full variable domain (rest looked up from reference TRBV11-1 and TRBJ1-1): EAEVAQSPRYKITEKSQAVAFWCDPISGHATLYWYRQILGQGPELLVQFQDESVVDDSQLPKDRFSAERLKGVDSTLKIQPAELGDSAMYLCASSRGRENTEAFFGQGTRLTVV.

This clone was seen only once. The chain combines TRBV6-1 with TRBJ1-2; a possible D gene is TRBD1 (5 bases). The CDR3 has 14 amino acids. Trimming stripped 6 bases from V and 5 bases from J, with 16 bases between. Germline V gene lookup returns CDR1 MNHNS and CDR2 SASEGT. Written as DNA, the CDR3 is TGTGCCAGCAGCTCCAAGGGGTTTGGGTATGGCTACACCTTC. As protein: CASSSKGFGYGYTF.

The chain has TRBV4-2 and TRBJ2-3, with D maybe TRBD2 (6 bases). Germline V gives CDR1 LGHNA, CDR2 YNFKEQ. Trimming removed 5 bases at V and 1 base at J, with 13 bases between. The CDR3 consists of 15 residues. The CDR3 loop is CASSGGSSGTDTQYF. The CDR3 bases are TGTGCCAGCAGCGGGGGATCTAGCGGCACAGATACGCAGTATTTT.

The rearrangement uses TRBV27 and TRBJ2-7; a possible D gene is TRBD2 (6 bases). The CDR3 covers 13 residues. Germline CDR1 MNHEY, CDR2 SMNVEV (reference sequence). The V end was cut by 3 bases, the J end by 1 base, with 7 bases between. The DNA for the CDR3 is TGTGCCAGCAGTTTGCGGGGTTCCTACGAGCAGTACTTC. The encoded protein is CASSLRGSYEQYF.

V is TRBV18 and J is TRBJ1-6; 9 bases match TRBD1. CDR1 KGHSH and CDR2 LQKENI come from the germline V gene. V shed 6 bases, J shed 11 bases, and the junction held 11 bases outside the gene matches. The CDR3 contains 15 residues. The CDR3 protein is CASSPSGTGLPPLHF. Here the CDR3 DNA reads TGTGCCAGCTCGCCCAGCGGGACAGGGCTGCCACCCCTCCACTTT.

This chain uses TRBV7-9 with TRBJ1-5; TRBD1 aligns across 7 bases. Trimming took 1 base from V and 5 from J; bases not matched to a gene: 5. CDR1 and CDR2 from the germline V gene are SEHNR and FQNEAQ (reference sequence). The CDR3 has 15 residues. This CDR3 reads CASSLGTGDDQPQHF. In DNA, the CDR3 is TGTGCCAGCAGCTTAGGTACAGGGGACGATCAGCCCCAGCATTTT.

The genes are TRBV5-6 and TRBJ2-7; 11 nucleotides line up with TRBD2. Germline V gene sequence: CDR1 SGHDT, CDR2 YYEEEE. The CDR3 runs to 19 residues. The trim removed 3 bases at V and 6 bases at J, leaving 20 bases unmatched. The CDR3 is CASSSTPGRKTSGISEQYF. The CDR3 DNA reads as TGTGCCAGCAGCTCTACACCGGGACGGAAGACTAGCGGGATAAGCGAGCAGTACTTC.

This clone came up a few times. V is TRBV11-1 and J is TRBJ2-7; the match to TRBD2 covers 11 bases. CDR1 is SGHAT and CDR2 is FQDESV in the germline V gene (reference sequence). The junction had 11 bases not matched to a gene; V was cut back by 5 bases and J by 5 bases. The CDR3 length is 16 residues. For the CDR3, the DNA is TGTGCCAGCAGCCTGTTTAGCGGGAGGGCCGCCGACGAGCAGTACTTC. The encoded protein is CASSLFSGRAADEQYF.

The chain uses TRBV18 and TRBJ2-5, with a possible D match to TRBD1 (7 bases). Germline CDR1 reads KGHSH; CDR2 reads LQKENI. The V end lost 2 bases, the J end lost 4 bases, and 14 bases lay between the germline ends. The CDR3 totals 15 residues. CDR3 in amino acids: CASSPWSQGGETQYF. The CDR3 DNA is TGTGCCAGCTCACCATGGAGCCAGGGGGGAGAGACCCAGTACTTC.

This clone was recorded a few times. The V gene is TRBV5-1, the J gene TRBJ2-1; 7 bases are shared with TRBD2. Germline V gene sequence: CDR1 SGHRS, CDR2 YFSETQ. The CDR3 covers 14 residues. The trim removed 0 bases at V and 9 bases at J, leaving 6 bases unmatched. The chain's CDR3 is CASSLVASGGEQFF. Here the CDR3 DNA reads TGCGCCAGCAGCTTGGTTGCTAGCGGCGGTGAGCAGTTCTTC.

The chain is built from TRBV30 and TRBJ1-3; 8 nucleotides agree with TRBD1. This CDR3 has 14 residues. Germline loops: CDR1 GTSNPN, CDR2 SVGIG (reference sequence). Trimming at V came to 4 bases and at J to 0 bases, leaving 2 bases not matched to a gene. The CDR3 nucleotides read TGTGCCTGGATTGACAGGGGCTCTGGAAACACCATATATTTT. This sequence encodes CAWIDRGSGNTIYF.

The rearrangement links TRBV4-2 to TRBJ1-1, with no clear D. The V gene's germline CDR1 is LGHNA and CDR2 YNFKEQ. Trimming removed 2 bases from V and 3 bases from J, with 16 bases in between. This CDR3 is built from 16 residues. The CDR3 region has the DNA TGTGCCAGCAGCCAAAGAGGAGGGTCTAGGGACACTGAAGCTTTCTTT. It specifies CASSQRGGSRDTEAFF.

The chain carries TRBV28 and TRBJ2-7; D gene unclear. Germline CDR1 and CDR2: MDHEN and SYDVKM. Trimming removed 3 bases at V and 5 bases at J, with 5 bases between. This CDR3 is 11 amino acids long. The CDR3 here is CASSFRDEQYF. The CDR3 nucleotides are TGTGCCAGCAGTTTTCGGGACGAGCAGTACTTC.

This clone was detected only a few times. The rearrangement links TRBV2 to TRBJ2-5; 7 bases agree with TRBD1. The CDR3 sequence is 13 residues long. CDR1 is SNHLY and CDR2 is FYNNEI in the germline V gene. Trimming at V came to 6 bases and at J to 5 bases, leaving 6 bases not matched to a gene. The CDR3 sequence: CASSETGLETQYF. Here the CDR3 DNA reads TGTGCCAGCAGCGAGACAGGGCTCGAGACCCAGTACTTC.

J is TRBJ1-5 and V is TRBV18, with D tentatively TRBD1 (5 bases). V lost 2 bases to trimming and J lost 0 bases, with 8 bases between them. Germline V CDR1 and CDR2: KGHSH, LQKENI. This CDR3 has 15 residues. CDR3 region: CASSPRQISNQPQHF. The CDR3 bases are TGTGCCAGCTCACCAAGACAGATTAGCAATCAGCCCCAGCATTTT.

Here the CDR3 reads CASSYEGGPYEQYV. CDR3 DNA sequence: TGTGCCAGCAGTTACGAGGGCGGACCCTACGAGCAGTACGTC. This chain connects TRBV6-6 to TRBJ2-7, with D possibly being TRBD2 (5 bases). Per germline, CDR1 MNHNY and CDR2 SVGAGI (reference sequence). This CDR3 is built from 14 residues. V gave up 2 bases and J gave up 2 bases, with 10 bases separating them.

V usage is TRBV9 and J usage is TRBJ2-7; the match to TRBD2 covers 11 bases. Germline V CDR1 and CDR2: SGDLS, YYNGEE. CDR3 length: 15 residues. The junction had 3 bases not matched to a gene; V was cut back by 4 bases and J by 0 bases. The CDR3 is CASSPGTSGSYEQYF. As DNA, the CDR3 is TGTGCCAGCAGCCCCGGGACTAGCGGCTCCTACGAGCAGTACTTC.

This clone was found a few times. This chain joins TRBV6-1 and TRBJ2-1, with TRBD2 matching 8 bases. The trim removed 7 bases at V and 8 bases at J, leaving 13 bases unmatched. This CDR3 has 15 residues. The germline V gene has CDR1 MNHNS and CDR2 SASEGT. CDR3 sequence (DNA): TGTGCCAGCAATGGGTTGGCCAGCGGGAGTTATGAGCAGTTCTTC. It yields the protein CASNGLASGSYEQFF.

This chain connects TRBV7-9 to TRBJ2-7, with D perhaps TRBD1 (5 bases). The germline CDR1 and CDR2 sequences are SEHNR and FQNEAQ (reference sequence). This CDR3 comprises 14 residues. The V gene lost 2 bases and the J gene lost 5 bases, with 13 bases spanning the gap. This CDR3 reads CASSLSSGRNEQYV. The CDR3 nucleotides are TGTGCCAGCAGCTTATCGTCAGGGCGTAACGAGCAGTACGTC.

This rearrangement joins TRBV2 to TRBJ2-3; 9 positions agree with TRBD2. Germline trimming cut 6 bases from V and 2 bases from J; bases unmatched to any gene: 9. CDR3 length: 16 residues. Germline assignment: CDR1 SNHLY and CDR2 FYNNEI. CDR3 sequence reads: CASSFSGSASTDTQYF. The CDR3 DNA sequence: TGTGCCAGCAGCTTTAGCGGGAGCGCCTCCACAGATACGCAGTATTTT.

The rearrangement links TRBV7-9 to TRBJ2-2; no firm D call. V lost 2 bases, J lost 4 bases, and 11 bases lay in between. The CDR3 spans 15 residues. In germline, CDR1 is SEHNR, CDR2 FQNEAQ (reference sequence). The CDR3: CASSLWSPGTGELFF. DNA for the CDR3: TGTGCCAGCAGCTTATGGTCTCCGGGCACCGGGGAGCTGTTTTTT.

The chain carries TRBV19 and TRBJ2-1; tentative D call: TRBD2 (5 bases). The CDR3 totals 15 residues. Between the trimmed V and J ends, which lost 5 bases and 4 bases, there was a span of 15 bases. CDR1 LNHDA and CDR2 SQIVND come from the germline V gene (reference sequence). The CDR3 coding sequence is TGTGCCAGTAGTCAAAAACTAGAGGCATACAATGAGCAGTTCTTC. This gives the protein CASSQKLEAYNEQFF.

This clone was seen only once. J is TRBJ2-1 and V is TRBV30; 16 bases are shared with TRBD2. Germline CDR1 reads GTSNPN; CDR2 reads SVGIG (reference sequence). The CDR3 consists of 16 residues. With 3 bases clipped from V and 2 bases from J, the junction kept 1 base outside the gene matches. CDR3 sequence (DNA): TGTGCCTGGAGGGGGACTAGCGGGAGGGCCTACAATGAGCAGTTCTTC. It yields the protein CAWRGTSGRAYNEQFF.

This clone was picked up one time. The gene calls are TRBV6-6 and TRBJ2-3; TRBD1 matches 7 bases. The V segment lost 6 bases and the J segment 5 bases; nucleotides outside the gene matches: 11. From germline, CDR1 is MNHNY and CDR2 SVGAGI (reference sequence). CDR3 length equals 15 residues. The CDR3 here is CASSPWAGGEDTQYF. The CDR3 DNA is TGTGCCAGCAGCCCATGGGCAGGGGGAGAAGATACGCAGTATTTT.

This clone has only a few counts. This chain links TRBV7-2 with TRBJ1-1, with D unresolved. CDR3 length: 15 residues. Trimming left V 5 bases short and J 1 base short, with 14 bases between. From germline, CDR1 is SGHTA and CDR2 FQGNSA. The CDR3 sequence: CASSQSGQQNTEAFF. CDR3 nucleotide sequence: TGTGCCAGCAGCCAAAGCGGGCAGCAGAACACTGAAGCTTTCTTT.